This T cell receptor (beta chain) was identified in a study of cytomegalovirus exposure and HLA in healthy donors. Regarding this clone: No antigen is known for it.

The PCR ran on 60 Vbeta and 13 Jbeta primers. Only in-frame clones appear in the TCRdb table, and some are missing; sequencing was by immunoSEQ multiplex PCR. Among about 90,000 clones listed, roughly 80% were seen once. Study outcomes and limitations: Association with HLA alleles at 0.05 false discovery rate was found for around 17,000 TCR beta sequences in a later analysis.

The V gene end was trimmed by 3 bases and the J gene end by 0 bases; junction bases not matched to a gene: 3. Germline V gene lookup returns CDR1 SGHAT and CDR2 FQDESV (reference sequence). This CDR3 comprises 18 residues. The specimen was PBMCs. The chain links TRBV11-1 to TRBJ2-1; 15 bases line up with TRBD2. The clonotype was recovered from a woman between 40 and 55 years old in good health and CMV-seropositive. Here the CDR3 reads CASSLRGLAGGSYNEQFF. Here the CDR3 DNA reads TGTGCCAGCAGCTTGAGGGGACTAGCGGGAGGCTCCTACAATGAGCAGTTCTTC.